Listed below are T cell receptor beta chains from one sample, sequenced in a study of blood T cell repertoires in COVID-19. Measured with immunoSEQ multiplex PCR; TCRdb has only the in-frame clones, and not every one. Found here are about 98,000 clones, roughly 84% of them singletons; the top ten hold roughly 4.4%. Source material: peripheral blood. The receptors come from a human donor in a cohort sampled during active COVID-19. Both conserved end residues are trimmed from each CDR3. Fields, in order: J gene, V gene, CDR3 protein.

>TRBJ1-1|TRBV6-5
ASSLGQGATEAF
>TRBJ2-3|TRBV5-1
ASSLAGSADTQY
>TRBJ2-6|TRBV4-1
ASSQAYRGPGANVLT
>TRBJ2-4|TRBV4-1
ASSQQLAGENIQY
>TRBJ2-7|TRBV5-1
ASSFSGFSSYEQY
>TRBJ1-2|TRBV6-5
ASSYSMGQGFPGYT
>TRBJ1-2|TRBV7-6
ASSPRANYGYT
>TRBJ1-5|TRBV5-6
ASSSQGTHGYQPQH
>TRBJ1-1|TRBV2
ASSEARMGTEAF
>TRBJ2-3|TRBV24-1
ATRDRSSVDTQY
>TRBJ2-2|TRBV11-3
ASSLQGMTGELF
>TRBJ1-4|TRBV5-1
ASSFEEKLF
>TRBJ1-5|TRBV21-1
ASSNGRQGNQPQH
>TRBJ1-5|TRBV10-3
ASWSGYVGSNQPQH
>TRBJ2-5|TRBV28
ASSLGGAQETQY
>TRBJ2-3|TRBV30
AWSVHSRGGRTRPTDTQY
>TRBJ2-2|TRBV5-8
ASSLTRAPRTGELF
>TRBJ2-5|TRBV5-1
ASSLGLRGNQETQY
>TRBJ1-4|TRBV14
ASSSFRGFSEKLF
>TRBJ2-1|TRBV28
ASSSRTGGAYNEQF
>TRBJ2-1|TRBV5-1
ASSLGAGTTPSSYNEQF
>TRBJ1-1|TRBV5-1
ASSGQDYTEAF
>TRBJ2-7|TRBV4-3
ASSQDIGDRGWGEQY
>TRBJ2-2|TRBV4-3
ASSSSRTSGATGELF
>TRBJ2-7|TRBV20-1
SAHRGYEQY
>TRBJ1-5|TRBV19
ASSIGGTGPQH
>TRBJ2-7|TRBV18
ASSPGTGAYEQY
>TRBJ1-2|TRBV28
ASGPGQGGGYT
>TRBJ1-4|TRBV6-6
ASLDRNNNEKLF
>TRBJ1-4|TRBV3-1/TRBV3-2
ASSQGGQSTNEKLF
>TRBJ2-2|TRBV2
AGTRDSTGELF